This entry lists 27 T cell receptor beta chains sequenced from one sample in a study of CD8+CD57+ T cells in acquired aplastic anemia (dated by TCRdb to the late 2010s). Sequencing used an Illumina HiSeq 2000. Profiling of TCR beta VDJ combinations and CDR3 sequences used genomic DNA as the template. The public reads were quality trimmed at Q25 with fastp and then assembled into clones with MiXCR by TCRdb, keeping productive beta chains. Entries are consolidated by CDR3 protein sequence, retaining the most common genes and DNA. This sample has 150,000 or so distinct CDR3 sequences in its table, and roughly 43% of those were observed once. The ten top clones hold around 1% of the sample. The patients picked for sequencing were ones in whom flow cytometry had shown an expansion of CD8+CD57+ cells. Material: sorted CD4+, CD8+, or CD8+CD57+ T cells (not recorded which) from PBMCs. These receptors were taken from a human donor with aplastic anemia.

In its sample, this clonotype was seen many times. V is TRBV7-2 and J is TRBJ1-1, with 10 bases matching TRBD1. Per germline, CDR1 SGHTA and CDR2 FQGNSA. The CDR3 is 15 residues long. V gave up 2 bases and J gave up 5 bases; unmatched junction bases: 5. CDR3 amino acids: CASSLSTGGLTEAFF. CDR3 nucleotides: TGTGCCAGCAGCTTATCGACAGGGGGCTTAACTGAAGCTTTCTTT.

The V gene is TRBV15, the J gene TRBJ1-5, with 11 bases fitting TRBD1. Germline assignment: CDR1 LNHNV and CDR2 YYDKDF (reference sequence). J lost 4 bases, V lost 6 bases, and 5 bases had no gene match. This CDR3 comprises 15 residues. CDR3 protein: CATRPGQGGNQPQHF. DNA for the CDR3: TGTGCCACCAGACCGGGACAGGGGGGAAATCAGCCCCAGCATTTT.

This clonotype was seen repeatedly, ten times or more. This sequence joins TRBV5-1 and TRBJ2-1, with 7 positions matching TRBD2. The V and J ends lost 4 bases and 4 bases, in that order; junction bases with no gene match: 11. Germline V gene lookup returns CDR1 SGHRS and CDR2 YFSETQ. The CDR3 spans 16 residues. The CDR3 sequence is CASSDRLAYSYNEQFF. The CDR3, as DNA: TGCGCCAGCAGCGACAGACTAGCCTACTCATACAATGAGCAGTTCTTC. The full variable domain, rest sourced from reference TRBV5-1 and TRBJ2-1, is KAGVTQTPRYLIKTRGQQVTLSCSPISGHRSVSWYQQTPGQGLQFLFEYFSETQRNKGNFPGRFSGRQFSNSRSEMNVSTLELGDSALYLCASSDRLAYSYNEQFFGPGTRLTVL.

Concerning this clonotype itself: One end of the junction varies from germline; a read error may be responsible. The chain is built from TRBV7-6 and TRBJ1-2, with D unclear. CDR3 size: 14 residues. Germline V gives CDR1 SGHVS, CDR2 FNYEAQ. CDR3 nucleotides: TGCGCCAGCAGCCAAGGATCGGGTGCCTATGGCTACACCTTC. It is translated as CASSQGSGAYGYTF.

This sequence joins TRBV24-1 and TRBJ2-2, with D unclear. This CDR3 has 11 residues. The germline gives CDR1 KGHDR, CDR2 SFDVKD. The ends were cut back, 10 bases at V and 3 bases at J, with 5 bases in the middle. The CDR3 nucleotides read TGTGCCACTCGGGACACCGGGGAGCTGTTTTTT. Amino acid sequence: CATRDTGELFF.

This clonotype came up many times. The chain employs TRBV5-1 and TRBJ2-5; 7 nucleotides agree with TRBD2. The germline V gene has CDR1 SGHRS and CDR2 YFSETQ. Trimming at V came to 1 base and at J to 5 bases, leaving 2 bases not matched to a gene. The CDR3 consists of 13 residues. The CDR3 spells CASSLILAETQYF. In DNA form, the CDR3 reads TGCGCCAGCAGCTTGATACTAGCGGAGACCCAGTACTTC.

V usage is TRBV6-1 and J usage is TRBJ1-1; D is possibly TRBD1 (6 bases). CDR1 is MNHNS, CDR2 SASEGT, per germline. The V end lost 7 bases, the J end lost 3 bases, and 12 bases lay between the germline ends. This CDR3 is built from 13 residues. The CDR3 DNA reads as TGTGCCAGCACAGGGGTTATGGACACTGAAGCTTTCTTT. Translated: CASTGVMDTEAFF.

This clonotype occurred a few times. The chain employs TRBV10-3 and TRBJ2-1; the match to TRBD2 covers 9 bases. The length of the CDR3 is 16 residues. CDR1 ENHRY and CDR2 SYGVKD come from the germline V gene. After removal of 3 bases from V and 7 bases from J, the junction contained 10 bases not matched to a gene. The CDR3 region has the DNA TGTGCCATCAGTGAAGCTGTTAGCGGGAGTTCTAATGAGCAGTTCTTC. It encodes CAISEAVSGSSNEQFF.

In its sample, this clonotype was seen many times. The chain recombines TRBV7-2 with TRBJ1-2, with D hard to call. The CDR3 has 13 residues. V was cut by 2 bases and J by 4 bases, with 8 bases left in between. Looked up from germline, CDR1 is SGHTA and CDR2 is FQGNSA. CDR3 loop: CASSLPGVYGYTF. DNA for the CDR3: TGTGCCAGCAGCTTACCTGGGGTCTATGGCTACACCTTC.

This clonotype came up a few times. The chain carries TRBV11-2 and TRBJ1-6; D is undetermined. Between the trimmed V and J ends, which lost 1 base and 4 bases, there was a span of 14 bases. Germline values: CDR1 SGHAT, CDR2 FQNNGV. The CDR3 contains 17 residues. This CDR3 is CASSLGRWTEYNSPLHF. In DNA form, the CDR3 reads TGTGCCAGCAGCTTAGGAAGGTGGACGGAGTATAATTCACCCCTCCACTTT.

The table lists this clonotype with many counts. The chain combines TRBV7-3 with TRBJ2-1, with D possibly being TRBD1 or TRBD2 (6 bases each). This CDR3 region has 15 residues. The V gene lost 4 bases and the J gene lost 1 base, with 11 bases spanning the gap. Germline CDR1 and CDR2: SGHTA and FQGTGA. The CDR3 here is CASSSGGLSYNEQFF. CDR3 coding DNA: TGTGCCAGCAGCTCTGGGGGGCTGTCCTACAATGAGCAGTTCTTC.

This clonotype was seen many times. This rearrangement joins TRBV20-1 to TRBJ1-5; unclear D gene. Trimming took off 3 bases at V and 6 bases at J, with 18 bases between the two ends. The CDR3 consists of 15 residues. Germline V lookup: CDR1 DFQATT, CDR2 SNEGSKA (reference sequence). Written as DNA, the CDR3 is TGCAGTGCTAGTGGGATGGGGAGTAAGGGTCAGCCCCAGCATTTT. Its protein product is CSASGMGSKGQPQHF.

This clonotype was observed at least ten times. The chain couples TRBV7-9 to TRBJ1-1; no firm D call. The CDR3 contains 15 residues. Germline V CDR1 and CDR2: SEHNR, FQNEAQ (reference sequence). Trimming took off 1 base at V and 0 bases at J, with 9 bases between the two ends. The DNA for the CDR3 is TGTGCCAGCAGCTTAGAACAGTATATGAACACTGAAGCTTTCTTT. This sequence encodes CASSLEQYMNTEAFF.

In the case of this clonotype: A read error may be the cause here, since a much bigger clone is one base away. V gene TRBV7-2 combines with J gene TRBJ2-7; D perhaps matches TRBD1 (6 bases). The CDR3 contains 13 residues. Germline V gene lookup returns CDR1 SGHTA and CDR2 FQGNSA. The V end was cut by 5 bases, the J end by 6 bases, with 14 bases between. The CDR3 region has the DNA TGTGCCAGCAGCCCCCCAGGGGAGTCCGAGCAGTACTTC. Translating it yields CASSPPGESEQYF.

This clonotype was detected ten times or more. The chain links TRBV19 to TRBJ1-5; weak D call: TRBD1 (6 bases). The CDR3 contains 16 residues. The germline V gene has CDR1 LNHDA and CDR2 SQIVND (reference sequence). The V end lost 7 bases, the J end lost 6 bases, and 22 bases lay between the germline ends. CDR3 DNA sequence: TGTGCCAGTACCTTAAAGGGGGGGGCCTGGAGTCAGCCCCAGCATTTT. Protein product: CASTLKGGAWSQPQHF.

In regard to this clonotype: At one end the junction does not follow the germline gene, possibly because of a read error. The chain employs TRBV5-1 and TRBJ2-7; D ambiguous. The germline V gene encodes CDR1 SGHRS and CDR2 YFSETQ. The CDR3 runs 14 residues. The CDR3 is CASSLGPSSNEQYF. CDR3 nucleotide sequence: TGCGCCAGCAGCTTAGGTCCCTCCTCCAACGAGCAGTACTTC.

V and J are TRBV7-4 and TRBJ1-4; TRBD1 matches 9 bases. Germline V gives CDR1 SGHVT, CDR2 SQSDAQ. The J segment lost 8 bases and the V segment lost 5 bases, leaving 3 bases of the junction unmatched. The CDR3 contains 13 residues. The CDR3 DNA follows: TGTGCCAGCAGCACGGGACAGGGAGAAAAACTGTTTTTT. It specifies CASSTGQGEKLFF.

On this clonotype: A much larger clone lies a single base off, so this may be a read error. This chain links TRBV20-1 with TRBJ1-2; D gene uncertain. The length of the CDR3 is 13 residues. The germline gives CDR1 DFQATT, CDR2 SNEGSKA (reference sequence). V was pared by 0 bases and J by 4 bases, with 9 bases between. CDR3 bases: TGCAGTGCTAGAGATCCCCAGTCCTATGGCTACACCTTC. It specifies CSARDPQSYGYTF.

This clonotype has a handful of counts. A much larger clone lies a single base off, so this may be a read error. The chain employs TRBV20-1 and TRBJ1-1, with D possibly TRBD1 on 5 matching bases. CDR3 length equals 16 residues. V lost 0 bases and J lost 1, with 15 bases in between. From germline, CDR1 is DFQATT and CDR2 SNEGSKA (reference sequence). CDR3 bases: TGCAGTGCTAGAGATCCGACAGCCGGAAGGAACACTGAAGCTTTCTTT. Translation: CSARDPTAGRNTEAFF.

The rearrangement uses TRBV14 and TRBJ1-4, with unresolved D. CDR3 length: 12 residues. Trimming left V 8 bases short and J 8 bases short, with 12 bases between. CDR1 is SGHDN and CDR2 is FVKESK in the germline V gene. CDR3: CASSRYGEKLFF. The CDR3 DNA is TGTGCCAGCTCGAGGTATGGCGAAAAACTGTTTTTT. Full variable domain (missing parts from reference TRBV14 and TRBJ1-4): EAGVTQFPSHSVIEKGQTVTLRCDPISGHDNLYWYRRVMGKEIKFLLHFVKESKQDESGMPNNRFLAERTGGTYSTLKVQPAELEDSGVYFCASSRYGEKLFFGSGTQLSVL.

V usage is TRBV7-2 and J usage is TRBJ1-1, with 8 bases matching TRBD1. This CDR3 spans 15 amino acids. V gave up 2 bases and J gave up 1 base; unmatched junction bases: 3. Germline V gives CDR1 SGHTA, CDR2 FQGNSA. The DNA of the CDR3 is TGTGCCAGCAGCTTAAACGGACAGGGGAACACTGAAGCTTTCTTT. Translation: CASSLNGQGNTEAFF.

The chain carries TRBV6-5 and TRBJ2-2; 10 bases line up with TRBD2. Germline CDR1 reads MNHEY; CDR2 reads SVGAGI. The length of the CDR3 is 16 residues. V gave up 1 base and J gave up 3 bases; unmatched junction bases: 2. The CDR3 region is CASSYWLAGDTGELFF. The CDR3 DNA reads TGTGCCAGCAGTTACTGGCTAGCGGGGGACACCGGGGAGCTGTTTTTT.

The CDR3 loop reads CASSGTGGWEQFF. For the CDR3, the DNA is TGTGCCAGCAGTGGGACAGGGGGCTGGGAGCAGTTCTTC. This sequence joins TRBV2 and TRBJ2-5; 11 positions match TRBD1. Judging by the DNA end, TRBJ2-1 fits better; the J call may be wrong. The V gene's germline CDR1 is SNHLY and CDR2 FYNNEI. The CDR3 totals 13 residues.

The chain joins TRBV7-9 to TRBJ2-7, with TRBD1 as a possible D gene (6 bases). The CDR3 consists of 14 residues. Germline V gives CDR1 SEHNR, CDR2 FQNEAQ (reference sequence). V lost 5 bases and J 9 bases, leaving 20 bases between the germline ends. This chain's CDR3 is CASSEGRGSGGQYF. CDR3 nucleotide sequence: TGTGCCAGCAGCGAGGGCAGGGGTTCAGGCGGGCAGTACTTC. The variable domain in full, with the rest retrieved from reference TRBV7-9 and TRBJ2-7, is DTGVSQNPRHKITKRGQNVTFRCDPISEHNRLYWYRQTLGQGPEFLTYFQNEAQLEKSRLLSDRFSAERPKGSFSTLEIQRTEQGDSAMYLCASSEGRGSGGQYFGPGTRLTVT.

This sequence joins TRBV7-8 and TRBJ2-7; 8 bases match TRBD2. The CDR3 length is 13 residues. The V gene end was trimmed by 1 base and the J gene end by 12 bases; junction bases not matched to a gene: 8. Germline CDR1 reads SGHVS; CDR2 reads FQNEAQ. This chain's CDR3 is CASSLVASGGLYF. The CDR3 DNA reads as TGTGCCAGCAGCTTAGTTGCCAGCGGGGGTTTGTACTTC. The full variable domain, completed using reference TRBV7-8 and TRBJ2-7, is GAGVSQSPRYKVAKRGQDVALRCDPISGHVSLFWYQQALGQGPEFLTYFQNEAQLDKSGLPSDRFFAERPEGSVSTLKIQRTQQEDSAVYLCASSLVASGGLYFGPGTRLTVT.

This clonotype came up many times. V usage is TRBV15 and J usage is TRBJ1-2; D unresolved. Germline assignment: CDR1 LNHNV and CDR2 YYDKDF (reference sequence). The ends were cut back, 0 bases at V and 0 bases at J, with 8 bases in the middle. The CDR3 loop spans 15 amino acids. The CDR3, as DNA: TGTGCCACCAGCAGAGATCGTTCAGCTAACTATGGCTACACCTTC. Translated, it gives CATSRDRSANYGYTF.

The chain joins TRBV29-1 to TRBJ2-2; D not resolved. The CDR3 runs to 14 residues. Per germline, CDR1 SQVTM and CDR2 ANQGSEA. With 5 bases removed from V and 0 bases from J, the gap between germline ends came to 10 bases. The CDR3 loop is CSVPYTTNTGELFF. For the CDR3, the DNA is TGCAGCGTTCCTTACACCACGAACACCGGGGAGCTGTTTTTT.